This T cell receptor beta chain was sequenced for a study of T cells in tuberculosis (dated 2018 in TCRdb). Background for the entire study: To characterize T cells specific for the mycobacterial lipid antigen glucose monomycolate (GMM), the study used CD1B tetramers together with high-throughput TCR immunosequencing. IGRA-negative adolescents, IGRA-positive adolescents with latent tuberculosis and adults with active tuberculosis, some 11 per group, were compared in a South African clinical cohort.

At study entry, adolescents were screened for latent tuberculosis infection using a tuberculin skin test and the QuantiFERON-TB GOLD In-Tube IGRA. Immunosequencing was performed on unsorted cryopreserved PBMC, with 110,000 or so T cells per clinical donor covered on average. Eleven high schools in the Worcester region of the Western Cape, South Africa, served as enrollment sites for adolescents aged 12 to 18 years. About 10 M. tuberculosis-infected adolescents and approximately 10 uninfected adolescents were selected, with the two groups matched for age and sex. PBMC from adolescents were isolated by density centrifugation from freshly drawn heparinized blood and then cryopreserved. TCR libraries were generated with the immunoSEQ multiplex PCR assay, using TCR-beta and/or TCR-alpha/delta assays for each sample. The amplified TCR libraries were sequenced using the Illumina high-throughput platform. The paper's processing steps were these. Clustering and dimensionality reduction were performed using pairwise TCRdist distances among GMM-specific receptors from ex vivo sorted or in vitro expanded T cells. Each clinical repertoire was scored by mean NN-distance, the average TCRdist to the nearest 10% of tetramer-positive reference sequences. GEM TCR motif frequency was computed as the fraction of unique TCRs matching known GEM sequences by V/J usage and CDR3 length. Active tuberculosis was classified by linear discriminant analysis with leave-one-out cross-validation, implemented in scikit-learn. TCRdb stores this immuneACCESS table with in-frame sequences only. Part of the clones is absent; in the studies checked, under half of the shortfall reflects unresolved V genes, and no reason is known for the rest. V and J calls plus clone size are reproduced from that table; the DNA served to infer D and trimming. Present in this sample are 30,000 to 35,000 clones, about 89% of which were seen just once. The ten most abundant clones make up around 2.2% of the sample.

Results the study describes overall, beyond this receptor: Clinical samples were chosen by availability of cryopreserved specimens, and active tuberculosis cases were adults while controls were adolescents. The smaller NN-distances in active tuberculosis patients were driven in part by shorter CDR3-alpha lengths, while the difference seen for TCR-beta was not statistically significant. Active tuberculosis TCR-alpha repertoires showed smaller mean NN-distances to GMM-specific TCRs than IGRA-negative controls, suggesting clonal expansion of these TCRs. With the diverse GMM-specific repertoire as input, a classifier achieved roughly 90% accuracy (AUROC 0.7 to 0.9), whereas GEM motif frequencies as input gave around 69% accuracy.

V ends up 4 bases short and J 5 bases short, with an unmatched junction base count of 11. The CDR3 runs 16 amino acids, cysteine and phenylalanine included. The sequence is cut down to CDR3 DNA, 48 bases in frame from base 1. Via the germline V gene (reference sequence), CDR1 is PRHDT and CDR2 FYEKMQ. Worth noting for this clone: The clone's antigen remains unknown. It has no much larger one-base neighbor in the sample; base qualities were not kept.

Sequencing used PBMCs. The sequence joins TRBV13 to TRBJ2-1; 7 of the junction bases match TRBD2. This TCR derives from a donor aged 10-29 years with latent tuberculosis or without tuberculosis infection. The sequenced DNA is TGTGCCAGCAGCTATGACGGTCTAGCGGAGGACAATGAGCAGTTCTTC. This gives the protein CASSYDGLAEDNEQFF.